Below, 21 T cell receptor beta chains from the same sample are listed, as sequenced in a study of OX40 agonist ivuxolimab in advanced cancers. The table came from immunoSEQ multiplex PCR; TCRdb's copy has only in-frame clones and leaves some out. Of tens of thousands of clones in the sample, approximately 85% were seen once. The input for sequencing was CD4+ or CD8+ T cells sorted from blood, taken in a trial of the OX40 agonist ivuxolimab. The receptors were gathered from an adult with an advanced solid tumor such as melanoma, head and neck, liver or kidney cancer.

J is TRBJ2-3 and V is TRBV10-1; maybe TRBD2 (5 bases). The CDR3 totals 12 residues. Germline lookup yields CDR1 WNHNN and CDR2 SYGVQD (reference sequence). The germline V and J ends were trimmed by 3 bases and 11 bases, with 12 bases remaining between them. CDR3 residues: CASSDRSAGQYF. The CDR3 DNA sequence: TGCGCCAGCAGTGATCGATCGGCGGGGCAGTATTTT.

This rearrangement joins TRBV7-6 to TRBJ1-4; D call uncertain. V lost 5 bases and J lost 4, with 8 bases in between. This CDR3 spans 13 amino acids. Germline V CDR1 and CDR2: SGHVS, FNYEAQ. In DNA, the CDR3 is TGTGCCAGCAGCGGACGGGGTAATGAAAAACTGTTTTTT. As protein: CASSGRGNEKLFF.

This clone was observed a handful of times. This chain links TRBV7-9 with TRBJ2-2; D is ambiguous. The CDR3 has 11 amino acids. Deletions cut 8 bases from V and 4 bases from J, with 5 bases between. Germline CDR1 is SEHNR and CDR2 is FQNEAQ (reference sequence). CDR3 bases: TGTGCCAGCTTGGGCACCGGGGAGCTGTTTTTT. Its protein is CASLGTGELFF. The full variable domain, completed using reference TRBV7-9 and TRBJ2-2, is DTGVSQNPRHKITKRGQNVTFRCDPISEHNRLYWYRQTLGQGPEFLTYFQNEAQLEKSRLLSDRFSAERPKGSFSTLEIQRTEQGDSAMYLCASLGTGELFFGEGSRLTVL.

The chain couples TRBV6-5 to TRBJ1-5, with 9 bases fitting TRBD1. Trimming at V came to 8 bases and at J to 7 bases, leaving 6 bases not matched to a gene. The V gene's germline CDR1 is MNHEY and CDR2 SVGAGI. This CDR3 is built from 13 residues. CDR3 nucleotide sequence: TGTGCCAGCGGACAGGGGAAAACACAGCCCCAGCATTTT. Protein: CASGQGKTQPQHF.

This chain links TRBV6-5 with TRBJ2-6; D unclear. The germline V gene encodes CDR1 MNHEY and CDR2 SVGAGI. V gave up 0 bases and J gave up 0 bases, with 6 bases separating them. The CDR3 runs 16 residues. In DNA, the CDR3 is TGTGCCAGCAGTTACTCCTGGGGCTCTGGGGCCAACGTCCTGACTTTC. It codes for CASSYSWGSGANVLTF.

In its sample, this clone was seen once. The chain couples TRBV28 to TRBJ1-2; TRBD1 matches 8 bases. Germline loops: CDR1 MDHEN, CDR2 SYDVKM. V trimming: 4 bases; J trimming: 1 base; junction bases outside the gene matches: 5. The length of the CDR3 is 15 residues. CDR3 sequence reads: CASSSTGEINYGYTF. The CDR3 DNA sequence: TGTGCCAGCAGTTCGACAGGGGAAATTAACTATGGCTACACCTTC.

The chain's CDR3 is CASSESGTVGEQYF. CDR3 nucleotide sequence: TGTGCCAGCAGTGAATCTGGGACAGTCGGCGAGCAGTACTTC. The V call is TRBV25-1, the J call TRBJ2-7, with 7 positions matching TRBD1. This CDR3 comprises 14 residues. CDR1 and CDR2 from the germline V gene are MGHDK and SYGVNS. Losses at the gene ends were 1 base for V and 6 bases for J; bases not matched to a gene: 6.

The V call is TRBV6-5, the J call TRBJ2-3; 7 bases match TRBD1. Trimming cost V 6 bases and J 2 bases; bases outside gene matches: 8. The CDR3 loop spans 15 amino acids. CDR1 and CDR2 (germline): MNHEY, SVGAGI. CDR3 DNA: TGTGCCAGCAGCCTCCTAGGGACAGACACAGATACGCAGTATTTT. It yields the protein CASSLLGTDTDTQYF.

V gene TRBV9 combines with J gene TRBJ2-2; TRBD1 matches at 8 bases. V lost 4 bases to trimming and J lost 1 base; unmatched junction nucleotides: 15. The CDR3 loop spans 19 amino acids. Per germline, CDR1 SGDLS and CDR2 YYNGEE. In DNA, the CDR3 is TGTGCCAGCAGCCCGGGACAGGTCCTAAACAGGGTGAACACCGGGGAGCTGTTTTTT. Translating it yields CASSPGQVLNRVNTGELFF.

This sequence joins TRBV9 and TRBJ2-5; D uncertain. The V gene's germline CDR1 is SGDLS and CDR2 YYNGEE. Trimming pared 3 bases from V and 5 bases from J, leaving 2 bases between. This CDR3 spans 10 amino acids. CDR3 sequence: CASSGETQYF. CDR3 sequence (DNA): TGTGCCAGCAGCGGGGAGACCCAGTACTTC.

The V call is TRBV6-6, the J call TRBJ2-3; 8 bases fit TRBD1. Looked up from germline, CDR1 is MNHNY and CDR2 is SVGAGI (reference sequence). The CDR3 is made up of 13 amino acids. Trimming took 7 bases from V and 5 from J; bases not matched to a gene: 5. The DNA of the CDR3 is TGTGCCAGCACCCGGGACAGGATAGATACGCAGTATTTT. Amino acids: CASTRDRIDTQYF.

The CDR3 coding sequence is TGTGCCAGCAGCTTTGCGGGGCCGGACACCGGGGAGCTGTTTTTT. Translating gives CASSFAGPDTGELFF. V usage is TRBV7-9 and J usage is TRBJ2-2; TRBD2 might be the D (6 bases). V lost 3 bases and J lost 3, with 11 bases in between. The V gene's germline CDR1 is SEHNR and CDR2 FQNEAQ (reference sequence). The CDR3 is 15 residues long. Based on the CDR3 plus reference TRBV7-9 and TRBJ2-2, the full variable domain is DTGVSQNPRHKITKRGQNVTFRCDPISEHNRLYWYRQTLGQGPEFLTYFQNEAQLEKSRLLSDRFSAERPKGSFSTLEIQRTEQGDSAMYLCASSFAGPDTGELFFGEGSRLTVL.

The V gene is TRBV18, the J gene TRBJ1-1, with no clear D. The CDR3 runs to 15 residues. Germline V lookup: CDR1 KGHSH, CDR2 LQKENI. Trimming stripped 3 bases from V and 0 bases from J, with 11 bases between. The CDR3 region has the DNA TGTGCCAGCTCACCCCCCCCCGGCCTGAACACTGAAGCTTTCTTT. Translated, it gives CASSPPPGLNTEAFF.

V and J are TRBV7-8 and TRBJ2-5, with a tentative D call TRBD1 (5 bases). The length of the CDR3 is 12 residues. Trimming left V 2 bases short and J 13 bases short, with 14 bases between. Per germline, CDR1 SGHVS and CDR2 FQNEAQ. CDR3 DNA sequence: TGTGCCAGCAGCTTACAGGGTTATCTTCGGTACTTC. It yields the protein CASSLQGYLRYF.

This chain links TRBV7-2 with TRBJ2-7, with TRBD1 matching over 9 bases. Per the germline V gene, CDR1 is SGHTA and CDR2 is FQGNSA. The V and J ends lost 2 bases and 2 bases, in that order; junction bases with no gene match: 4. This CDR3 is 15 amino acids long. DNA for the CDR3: TGTGCCAGCAGCTTAATCCGGGACAGGGCCTACGAGCAGTACTTC. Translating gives CASSLIRDRAYEQYF.

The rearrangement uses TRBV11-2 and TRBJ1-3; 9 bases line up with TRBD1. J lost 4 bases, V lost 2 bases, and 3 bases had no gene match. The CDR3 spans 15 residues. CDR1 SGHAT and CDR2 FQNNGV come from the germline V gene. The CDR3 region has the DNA TGTGCCAGCAGCTTAACAGGGGGCGCGGGAAACACCATATATTTT. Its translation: CASSLTGGAGNTIYF.

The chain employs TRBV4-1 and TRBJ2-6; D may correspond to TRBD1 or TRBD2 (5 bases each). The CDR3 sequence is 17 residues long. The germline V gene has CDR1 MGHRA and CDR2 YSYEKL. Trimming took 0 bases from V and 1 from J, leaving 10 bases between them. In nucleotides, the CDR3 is TGCGCCAGCAGCCAAGACAGAGGGGTTTCTGGGGCCAACGTCCTGACTTTC. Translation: CASSQDRGVSGANVLTF.

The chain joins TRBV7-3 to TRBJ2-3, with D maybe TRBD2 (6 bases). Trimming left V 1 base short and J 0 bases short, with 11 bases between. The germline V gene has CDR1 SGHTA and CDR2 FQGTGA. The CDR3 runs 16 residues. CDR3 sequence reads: CASSLISGASTDTQYF. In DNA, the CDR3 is TGTGCCAGCAGCTTAATTAGCGGAGCTAGCACAGATACGCAGTATTTT.

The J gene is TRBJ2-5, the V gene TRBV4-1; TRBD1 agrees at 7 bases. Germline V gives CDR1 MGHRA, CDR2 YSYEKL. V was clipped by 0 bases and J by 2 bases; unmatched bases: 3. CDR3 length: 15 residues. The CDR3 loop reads CASSQDWGQQETQYF. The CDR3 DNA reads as TGCGCCAGCAGCCAAGATTGGGGACAGCAAGAGACCCAGTACTTC.

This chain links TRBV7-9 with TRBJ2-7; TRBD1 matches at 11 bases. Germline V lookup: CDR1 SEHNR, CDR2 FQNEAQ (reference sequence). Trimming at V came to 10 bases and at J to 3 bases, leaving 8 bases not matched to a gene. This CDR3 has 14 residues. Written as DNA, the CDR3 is TGTGCCACGGAAACCGGGACAGGGGGCTACGAGCAGTACTTC. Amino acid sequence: CATETGTGGYEQYF.

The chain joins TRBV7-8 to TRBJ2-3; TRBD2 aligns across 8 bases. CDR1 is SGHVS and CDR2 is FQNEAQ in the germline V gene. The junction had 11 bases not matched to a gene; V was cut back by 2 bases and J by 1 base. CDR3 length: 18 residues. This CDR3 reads CASSLLPPGGEGTDTQYF. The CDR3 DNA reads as TGTGCCAGCAGCTTACTCCCACCGGGGGGGGAAGGCACAGATACGCAGTATTTT.